This TCR beta chain was documented in a study of T cells in tuberculosis. Study information: A South African cohort included IGRA-negative adolescents, latently infected IGRA-positive adolescents and adults with active tuberculosis.

A note on this clone: Its antigen is currently unknown.

Study-wide points: Using the GMM-specific repertoire gave more than 85% accuracy versus roughly 70% with motifs.

The length of the CDR3 is 14 residues. Trimming took 0 bases from V and 8 from J, leaving 10 bases between them. Germline CDR1 and CDR2: LGHNA and YNFKEQ. The repertoire was sequenced with immunoSEQ multiplex PCR; TCRdb's copy has only in-frame clones and lacks some. The sample holds over 30,000 clones, around 97% seen once. Material for sequencing was PBMCs. This receptor was identified in a donor aged 5 to 30 with latent tuberculosis or without tuberculosis infection. The chain employs TRBV4-2 and TRBJ2-2; D ambiguous. The CDR3 DNA is TGTGCCAGCAGCCAAGATAGTCGAGCGGGGGAGCTGTTTTTT. Translating it yields CASSQDSRAGELFF.